A selection of T cell receptor beta chains follows, all from one sample in a study of cytomegalovirus exposure and HLA in healthy donors. Clones were sequenced by immunoSEQ multiplex PCR, and TCRdb holds only the in-frame ones, with some missing. The table lists around 160,000 clones, 60% to 85% of them singletons. Sequencing was performed on PBMCs. These receptors all come from a man aged 35 to 55 in good health and CMV-seropositive. Each CDR3 is given with its conserved first and last residue. D genes are given only for firm matches. Size is omitted from some rows. Given values are once, few, many or a class for expanded clones.

V: TRBV27; J: TRBJ2-7; D: .; size: .; DNA: TGTGCCAGCAGTTTTCAGGGGTCATCCTACGAGCAGTACTTC; CDR3: CASSFQGSSYEQYF
V: TRBV10-1; J: TRBJ2-3; D: .; size: .; DNA: TGCGCCAGCAGCCCCGGGGTAGGGCAGAAGTATTTT; CDR3: CASSPGVGQKYF
V: TRBV10-3; J: TRBJ1-2; D: .; size: .; DNA: TGTGCCATCAGTTTGACAGCCAATAATGGCTACACCTTC; CDR3: CAISLTANNGYTF
V: TRBV6-1; J: TRBJ1-1; D: .; size: .; DNA: TGTGCCGCACATGAAATGGGGGCCCCTGAAGCTTTCTTT; CDR3: CAAHEMGAPEAFF
V: TRBV7-3; J: TRBJ1-1; D: .; size: .; DNA: TGTGCCAGCAGCTTAACGGCGGGCCTGGGTGCTGAAGCTTTCTTT; CDR3: CASSLTAGLGAEAFF
V: TRBV30; J: TRBJ1-1; D: .; size: few; DNA: TGTGCCTGGACTCAGGGGATGTTGAACACTGAAGCTTTCTTT; CDR3: CAWTQGMLNTEAFF
V: TRBV6-5; J: TRBJ2-3; D: .; size: .; DNA: TGTGCCAGCACCAGGAGTCTAGCCCCGCTGAATACGCAGTATTTT; CDR3: CASTRSLAPLNTQYF
V: TRBV27; J: TRBJ1-2; D: .; size: .; DNA: TGTGCCAGCAGTTCCCAGGGGCCCTATGGCTACACCTTC; CDR3: CASSSQGPYGYTF
V: TRBV29-1; J: TRBJ2-3; D: TRBD2; size: .; DNA: TGCAGCGTCATGACTAGCGGGAGCACAGATACGCAGTATTTT; CDR3: CSVMTSGSTDTQYF
V: TRBV18; J: TRBJ2-4; D: .; size: .; DNA: TGTGCCAGCTCACCTACGGACACTTTAAGCATTCAGTACTTC; CDR3: CASSPTDTLSIQYF
V: TRBV5-1; J: TRBJ1-4; D: .; size: .; DNA: TGCGCCAGCAGCTTGGCGGCTAATGGGGGAGGAGGAGAAAAACTGTTTTTT; CDR3: CASSLAANGGGGEKLFF
V: TRBV19; J: TRBJ2-7; D: TRBD2; size: .; DNA: TGTGCCAGTAGTATTACTAGCGGGAGATACGAGCAGTACTTC; CDR3: CASSITSGRYEQYF
V: TRBV7-9; J: TRBJ2-7; D: .; size: once; DNA: TGTGCCAGCAGCTCCACCGTCTCCTACGAGCAGTACTTC; CDR3: CASSSTVSYEQYF
V: TRBV29-1; J: TRBJ2-5; D: .; size: .; DNA: TGCAGCGTTTTAGGGAGATTCCAAGAGACCCAGTACTTC; CDR3: CSVLGRFQETQYF